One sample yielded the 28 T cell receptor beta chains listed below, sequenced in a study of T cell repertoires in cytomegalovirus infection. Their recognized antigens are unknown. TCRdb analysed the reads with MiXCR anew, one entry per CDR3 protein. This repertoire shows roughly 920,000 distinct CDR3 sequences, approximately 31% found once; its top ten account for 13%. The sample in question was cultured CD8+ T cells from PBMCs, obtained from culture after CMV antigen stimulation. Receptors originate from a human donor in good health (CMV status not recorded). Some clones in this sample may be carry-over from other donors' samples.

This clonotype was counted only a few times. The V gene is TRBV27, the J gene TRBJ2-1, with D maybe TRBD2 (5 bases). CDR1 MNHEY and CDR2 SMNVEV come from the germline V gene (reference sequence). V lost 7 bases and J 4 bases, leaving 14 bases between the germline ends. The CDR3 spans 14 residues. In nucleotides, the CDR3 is TGTGCCAGCACTACGGGCGGGTGGTACAATGAGCAGTTCTTC. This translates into CASTTGGWYNEQFF.

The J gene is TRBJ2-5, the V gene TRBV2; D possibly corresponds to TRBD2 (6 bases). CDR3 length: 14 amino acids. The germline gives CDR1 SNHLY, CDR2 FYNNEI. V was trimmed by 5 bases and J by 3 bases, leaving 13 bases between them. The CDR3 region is CASSQTRDEETQYF. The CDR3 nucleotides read TGTGCCAGCAGTCAGACTAGGGATGAAGAGACCCAGTACTTC.

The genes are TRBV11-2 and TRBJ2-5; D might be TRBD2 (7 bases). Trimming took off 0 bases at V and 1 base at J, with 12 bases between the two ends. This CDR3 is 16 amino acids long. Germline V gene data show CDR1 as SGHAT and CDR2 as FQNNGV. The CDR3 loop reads CASSLEAAGAQETQYF. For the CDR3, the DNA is TGTGCCAGCAGCTTAGAAGCTGCGGGGGCCCAAGAGACCCAGTACTTC.

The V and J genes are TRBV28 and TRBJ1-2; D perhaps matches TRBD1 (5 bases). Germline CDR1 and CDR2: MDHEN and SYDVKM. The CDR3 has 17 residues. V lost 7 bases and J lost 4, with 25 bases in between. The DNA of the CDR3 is TGTGCCAGCAATGGGGCCAGGGACCATTTACTCGGCTATGGCTACACCTTC. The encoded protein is CASNGARDHLLGYGYTF.

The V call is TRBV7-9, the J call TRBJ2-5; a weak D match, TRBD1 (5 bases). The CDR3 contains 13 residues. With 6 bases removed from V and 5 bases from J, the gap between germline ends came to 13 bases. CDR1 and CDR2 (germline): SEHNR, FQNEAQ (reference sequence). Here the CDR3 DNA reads TGTGCCAGCAGAATGACAGTTGCGGAGACCCAGTACTTC. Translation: CASRMTVAETQYF.

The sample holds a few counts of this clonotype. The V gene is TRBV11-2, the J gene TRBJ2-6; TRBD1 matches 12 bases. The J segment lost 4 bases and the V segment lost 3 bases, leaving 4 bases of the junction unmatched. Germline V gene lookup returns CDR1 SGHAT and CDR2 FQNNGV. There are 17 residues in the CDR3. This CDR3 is CASSFRDRGPGANVLTF. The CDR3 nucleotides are TGTGCCAGCAGCTTCCGGGACAGGGGGCCCGGGGCCAACGTCCTGACTTTC.

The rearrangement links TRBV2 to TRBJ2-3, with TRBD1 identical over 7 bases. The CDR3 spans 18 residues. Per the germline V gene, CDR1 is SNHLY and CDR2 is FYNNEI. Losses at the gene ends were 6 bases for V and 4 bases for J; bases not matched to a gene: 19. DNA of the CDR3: TGTGCCAGCAGCCGCGTGGTACAGGGGATTAATGTCGCAGATACGCAGTATTTT. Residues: CASSRVVQGINVADTQYF.

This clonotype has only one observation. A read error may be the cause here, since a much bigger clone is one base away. Written as DNA, the CDR3 is TGTGCCAGCAGCGTCAAGGTTGGACTAGCGGGGGACCGAAACATTCAGTACTTC. Protein sequence: CASSVKVGLAGDRNIQYF. This chain links TRBV7-6 with TRBJ2-4, with 13 bases aligning to TRBD2. Germline-derived CDR1 and CDR2 are SGHVS and FNYEAQ. V trimming: 5 bases; J trimming: 6 bases; junction bases outside the gene matches: 13. This CDR3 is 18 amino acids long. Full variable domain (missing parts from reference TRBV7-6 and TRBJ2-4): GAGVSQSPRYKVTKRGQDVALRCDPISGHVSLYWYRQALGQGPEFLTYFNYEAQQDKSGLPNDRFSAERPEGSISTLTIQRTEQRDSAMYRCASSVKVGLAGDRNIQYFGAGTRLSVL.

CDR3 sequence: CASGLDRDQETQYF. In DNA, the CDR3 is TGTGCCAGCGGCTTAGACAGAGATCAAGAGACCCAGTACTTC. This chain connects TRBV12-3 or TRBV12-4 to TRBJ2-5; weak D call: TRBD1 (5 bases). The V end lost 8 bases, the J end lost 2 bases, and 15 bases lay between the germline ends. CDR3 length: 14 amino acids.

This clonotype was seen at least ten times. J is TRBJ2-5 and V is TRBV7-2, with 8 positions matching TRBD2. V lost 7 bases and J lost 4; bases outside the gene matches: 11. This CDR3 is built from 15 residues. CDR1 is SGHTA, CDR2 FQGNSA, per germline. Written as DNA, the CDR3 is TGTGCCAGCATAATGGACGGGGGGGCTTCAGAGACCCAGTACTTC. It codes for CASIMDGGASETQYF.

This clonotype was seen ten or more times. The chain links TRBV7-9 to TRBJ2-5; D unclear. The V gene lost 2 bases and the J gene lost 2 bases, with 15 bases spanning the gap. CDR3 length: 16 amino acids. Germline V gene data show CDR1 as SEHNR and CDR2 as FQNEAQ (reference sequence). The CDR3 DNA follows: TGTGCCAGCAGCTTATATCAAAGTAGGAGTCAAGAGACCCAGTACTTC. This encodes CASSLYQSRSQETQYF.

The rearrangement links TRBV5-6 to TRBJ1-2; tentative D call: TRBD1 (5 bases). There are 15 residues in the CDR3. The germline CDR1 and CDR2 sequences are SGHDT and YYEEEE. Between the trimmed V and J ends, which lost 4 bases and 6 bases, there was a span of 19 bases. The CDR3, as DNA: TGTGCCAGCAGCACAGGACCGTCTCTCTACAATGGCTACACCTTC. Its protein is CASSTGPSLYNGYTF.

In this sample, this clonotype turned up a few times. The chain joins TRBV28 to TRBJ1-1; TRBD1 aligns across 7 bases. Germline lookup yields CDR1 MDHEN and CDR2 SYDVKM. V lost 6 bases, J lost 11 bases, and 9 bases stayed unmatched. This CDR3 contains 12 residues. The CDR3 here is CASSLTGKDAFF. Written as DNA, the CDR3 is TGTGCCAGCAGCCTGACAGGGAAGGACGCTTTCTTT.

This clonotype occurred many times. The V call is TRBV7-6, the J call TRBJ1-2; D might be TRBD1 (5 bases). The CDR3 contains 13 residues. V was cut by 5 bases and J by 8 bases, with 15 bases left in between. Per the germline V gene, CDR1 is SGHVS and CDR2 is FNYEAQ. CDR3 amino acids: CASSAERRGGYTF. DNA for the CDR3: TGTGCCAGCAGCGCAGAGCGGAGGGGAGGCTACACCTTC.

CDR3 in DNA: TGTGCCAGTAGTATTGCGGGACAGGGGAACAATGAGCAGTTCTTC. The encoded protein is CASSIAGQGNNEQFF. This chain links TRBV19 with TRBJ2-1; 10 bases fit TRBD1. The germline V gene encodes CDR1 LNHDA and CDR2 SQIVND (reference sequence). This CDR3 has 15 residues. The J segment lost 5 bases and the V segment lost 3 bases, leaving 4 bases of the junction unmatched.

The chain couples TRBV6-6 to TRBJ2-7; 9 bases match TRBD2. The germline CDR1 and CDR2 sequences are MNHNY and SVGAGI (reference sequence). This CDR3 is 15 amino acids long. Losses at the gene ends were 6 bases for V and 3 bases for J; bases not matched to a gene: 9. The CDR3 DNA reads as TGTGCCAGCAGCTTGATGACTAGCGGTGGCTACGAGCAGTACGTC. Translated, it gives CASSLMTSGGYEQYV.

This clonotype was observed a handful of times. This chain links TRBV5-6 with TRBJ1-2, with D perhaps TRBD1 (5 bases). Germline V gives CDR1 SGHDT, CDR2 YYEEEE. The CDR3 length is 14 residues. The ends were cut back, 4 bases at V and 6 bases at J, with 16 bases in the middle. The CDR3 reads CASSTGRPSDGYTF. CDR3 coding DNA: TGTGCCAGCAGCACGGGACGGCCGAGTGATGGCTACACCTTC.

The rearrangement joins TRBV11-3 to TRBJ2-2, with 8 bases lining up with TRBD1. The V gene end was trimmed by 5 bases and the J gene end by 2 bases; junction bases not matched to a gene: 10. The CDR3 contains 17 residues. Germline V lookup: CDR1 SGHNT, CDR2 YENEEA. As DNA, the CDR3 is TGTGCCAGCAGCACCCGTGAGGGACAGGACAACACCGGGGAGCTGTTTTTT. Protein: CASSTREGQDNTGELFF.

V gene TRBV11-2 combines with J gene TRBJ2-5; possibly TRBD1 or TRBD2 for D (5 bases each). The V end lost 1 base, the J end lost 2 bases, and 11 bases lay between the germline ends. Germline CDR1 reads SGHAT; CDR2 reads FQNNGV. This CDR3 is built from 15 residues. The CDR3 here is CASSLGWGNQETQYF. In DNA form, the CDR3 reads TGTGCCAGCAGCTTAGGTTGGGGGAATCAAGAGACCCAGTACTTC. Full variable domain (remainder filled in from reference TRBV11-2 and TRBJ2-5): EAGVAQSPRYKIIEKRQSVAFWCNPISGHATLYWYQQILGQGPKLLIQFQNNGVVDDSQLPKDRFSAERLKGVDSTLKIQPAKLEDSAVYLCASSLGWGNQETQYFGPGTRLLVL.

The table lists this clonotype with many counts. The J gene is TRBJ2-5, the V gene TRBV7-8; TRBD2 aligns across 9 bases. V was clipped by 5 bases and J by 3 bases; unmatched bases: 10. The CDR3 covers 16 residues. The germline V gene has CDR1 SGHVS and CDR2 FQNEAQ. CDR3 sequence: CASSVQRRGGEETQYF. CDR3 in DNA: TGTGCCAGCAGCGTGCAACGGCGGGGGGGGGAAGAGACCCAGTACTTC.

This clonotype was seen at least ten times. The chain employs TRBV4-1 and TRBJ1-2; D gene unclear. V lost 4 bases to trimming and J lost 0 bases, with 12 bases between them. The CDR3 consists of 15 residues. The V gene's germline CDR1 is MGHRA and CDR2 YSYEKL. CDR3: CASSPRAEANYGYTF. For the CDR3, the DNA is TGCGCCAGCAGCCCCCGGGCGGAAGCTAACTATGGCTACACCTTC.

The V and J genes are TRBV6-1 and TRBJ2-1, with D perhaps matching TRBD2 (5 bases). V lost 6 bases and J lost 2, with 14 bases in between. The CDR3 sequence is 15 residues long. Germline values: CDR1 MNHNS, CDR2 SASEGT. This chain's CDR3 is CASRRVRVTYNEQFF. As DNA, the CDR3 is TGTGCCAGCAGGAGGGTGAGGGTTACCTACAATGAGCAGTTCTTC.

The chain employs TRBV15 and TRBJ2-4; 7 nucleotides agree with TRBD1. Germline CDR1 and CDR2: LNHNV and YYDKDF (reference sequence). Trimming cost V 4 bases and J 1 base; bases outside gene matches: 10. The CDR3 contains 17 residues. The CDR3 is CATSILRQGSAKNIQYF. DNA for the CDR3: TGTGCCACCAGCATTCTCCGACAGGGCAGTGCCAAAAACATTCAGTACTTC.

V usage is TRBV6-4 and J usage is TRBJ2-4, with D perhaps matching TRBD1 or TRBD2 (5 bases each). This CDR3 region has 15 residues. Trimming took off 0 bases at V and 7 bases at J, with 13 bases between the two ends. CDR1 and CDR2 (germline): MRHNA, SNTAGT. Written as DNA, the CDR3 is TGTGCCAGCAGTGACTCCGGGGCAGAGCCCAACATTCAGTACTTC. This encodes CASSDSGAEPNIQYF.

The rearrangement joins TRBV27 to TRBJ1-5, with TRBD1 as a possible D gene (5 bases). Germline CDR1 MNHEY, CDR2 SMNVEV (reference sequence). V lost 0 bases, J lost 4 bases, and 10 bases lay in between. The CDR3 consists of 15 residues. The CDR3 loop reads CASSLSSGANQPQHF. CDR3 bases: TGTGCCAGCAGTTTATCATCTGGGGCTAATCAGCCCCAGCATTTT.

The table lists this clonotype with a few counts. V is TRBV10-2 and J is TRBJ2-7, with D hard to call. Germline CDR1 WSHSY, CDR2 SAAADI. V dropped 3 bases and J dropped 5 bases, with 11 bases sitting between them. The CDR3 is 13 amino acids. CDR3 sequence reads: CASSDDKGHEQYF. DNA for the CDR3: TGCGCCAGCAGTGACGATAAGGGCCACGAGCAGTACTTC.

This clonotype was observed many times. CDR3: CASSPRPGSYEQYV. The DNA of the CDR3 is TGTGCCAGCAGCCCAAGACCGGGTTCCTACGAGCAGTACGTC. V is TRBV7-2 and J is TRBJ2-7, with D hard to call. Germline CDR1 and CDR2: SGHTA and FQGNSA. V gave up 5 bases and J gave up 1 base, with 12 bases separating them. The CDR3 length is 14 residues.

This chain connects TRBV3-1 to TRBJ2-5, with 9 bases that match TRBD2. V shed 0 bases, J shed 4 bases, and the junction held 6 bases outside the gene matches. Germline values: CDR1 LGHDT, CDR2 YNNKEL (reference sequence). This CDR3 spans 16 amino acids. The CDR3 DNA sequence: TGTGCCAGCAGCCAAGATTGGCTAGCGGGGTCAGAGACCCAGTACTTC. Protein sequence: CASSQDWLAGSETQYF.